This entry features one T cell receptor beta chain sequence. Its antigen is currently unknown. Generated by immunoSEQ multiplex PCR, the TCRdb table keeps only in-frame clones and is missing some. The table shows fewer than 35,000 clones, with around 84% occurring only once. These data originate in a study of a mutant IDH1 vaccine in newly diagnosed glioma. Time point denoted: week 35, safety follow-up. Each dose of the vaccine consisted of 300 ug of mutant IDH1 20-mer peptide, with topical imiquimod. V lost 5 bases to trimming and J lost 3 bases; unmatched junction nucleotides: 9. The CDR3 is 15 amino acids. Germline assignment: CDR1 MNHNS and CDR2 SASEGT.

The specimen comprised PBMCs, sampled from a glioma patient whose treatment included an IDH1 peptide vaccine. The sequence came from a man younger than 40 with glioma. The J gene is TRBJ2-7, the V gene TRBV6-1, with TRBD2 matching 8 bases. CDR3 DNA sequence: TGTGCCAGCAGTCTCAGACTAGCGAATAACTACGAGCAGTACTTC. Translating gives CASSLRLANNYEQYF.